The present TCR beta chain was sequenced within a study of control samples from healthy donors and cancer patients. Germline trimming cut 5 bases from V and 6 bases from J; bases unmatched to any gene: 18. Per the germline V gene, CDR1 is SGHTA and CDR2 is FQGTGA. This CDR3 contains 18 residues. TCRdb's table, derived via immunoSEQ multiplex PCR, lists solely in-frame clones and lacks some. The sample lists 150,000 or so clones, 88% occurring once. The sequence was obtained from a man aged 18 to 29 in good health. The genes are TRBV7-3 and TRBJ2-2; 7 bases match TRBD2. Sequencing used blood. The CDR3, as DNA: TGTGCCAGCAGCCAGCTTATTGATGGGCGCGGGGGTCCCGGGGAGCTGTTTTTT. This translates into CASSQLIDGRGGPGELFF.